The clone carrying this T cell receptor (beta chain) was detected a few times. Only in-frame clones appear in the TCRdb table, and some are missing; sequencing was by immunoSEQ multiplex PCR. This repertoire shows approximately 150,000 clones, over 70% found once; its top ten account for 8.6%. This sample was taken from a study of blood T cell repertoires in COVID-19. Study information: T cells, B-cell-depleted T cells, or PBMCs supplied cDNA or gDNA.

The CDR3 contains 14 residues. Germline values: CDR1 SGHNT, CDR2 YYREEE (reference sequence). V dropped 5 bases and J dropped 5; count of bases not matched to a gene: 2. This TCR was sampled from a man in his fifties or sixties with active or convalescent COVID-19. The chain has TRBV5-4 and TRBJ1-6; 9 bases match TRBD1. Sequencing was carried out using peripheral blood. CDR3 residues: CASSWDRDNSPLHF. CDR3 in DNA: TGTGCCAGCAGTTGGGACAGGGATAATTCACCCCTCCACTTT. The complete variable domain, with remaining parts taken from reference TRBV5-4 and TRBJ1-6, reads ETGVTQSPTHLIKTRGQQVTLRCSSQSGHNTVSWYQQALGQGPQFIFQYYREEENGRGNFPPRFSGLQFPNYSSELNVNALELDDSALYLCASSWDRDNSPLHFGNGTRLTVT.